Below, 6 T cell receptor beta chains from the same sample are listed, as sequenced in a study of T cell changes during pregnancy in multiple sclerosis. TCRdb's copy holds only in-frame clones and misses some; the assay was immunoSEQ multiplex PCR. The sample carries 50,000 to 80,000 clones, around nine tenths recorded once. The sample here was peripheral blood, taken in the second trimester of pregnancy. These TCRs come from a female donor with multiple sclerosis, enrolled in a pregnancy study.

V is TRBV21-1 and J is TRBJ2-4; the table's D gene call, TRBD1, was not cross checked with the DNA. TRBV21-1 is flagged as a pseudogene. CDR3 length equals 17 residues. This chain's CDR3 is CASSPVDSHLGKNIQYF. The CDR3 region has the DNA TGTGCCAGCAGCCCCGTCGACAGCCACCTCGGGAAAAACATTCAGTACTTC.

Written as DNA, the CDR3 is TGCGCCAGCAGCCAACCTCAGGGTTACGATGGCTACACCTTC. Translated: CASSQPQGYDGYTF. The J gene is TRBJ1-2, the V gene TRBV4-1, with D possibly being TRBD1 (5 bases). Germline V gene lookup returns CDR1 MGHRA and CDR2 YSYEKL. The CDR3 is 14 residues long. The V gene lost 2 bases and the J gene lost 6 bases, with 13 bases spanning the gap.

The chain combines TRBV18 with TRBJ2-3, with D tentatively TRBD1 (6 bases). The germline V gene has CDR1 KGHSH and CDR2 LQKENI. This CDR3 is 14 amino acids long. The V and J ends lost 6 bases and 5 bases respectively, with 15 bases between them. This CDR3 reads CASSPGTQGDTQYF. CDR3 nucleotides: TGTGCCAGCTCTCCCGGGACACAGGGAGATACGCAGTATTTT.

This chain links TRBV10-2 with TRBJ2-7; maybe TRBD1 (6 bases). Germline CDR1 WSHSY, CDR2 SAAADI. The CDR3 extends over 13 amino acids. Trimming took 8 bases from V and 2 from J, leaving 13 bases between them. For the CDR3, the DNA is TGCGCCAGCGTTACTACAGGGACCTACGAGCAGTACTTC. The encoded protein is CASVTTGTYEQYF.

This CDR3 reads CAIGTSGYNEQFF. CDR3 nucleotide sequence: TGTGCCATCGGGACTAGCGGTTACAATGAGCAGTTCTTC. The chain couples TRBV6-1 to TRBJ2-1, with 11 nucleotides matching TRBD2. The CDR3 runs to 13 residues. Germline V lookup: CDR1 MNHNS, CDR2 SASEGT. V was pared by 10 bases and J by 4 bases, with 3 bases of the junction left unmatched.

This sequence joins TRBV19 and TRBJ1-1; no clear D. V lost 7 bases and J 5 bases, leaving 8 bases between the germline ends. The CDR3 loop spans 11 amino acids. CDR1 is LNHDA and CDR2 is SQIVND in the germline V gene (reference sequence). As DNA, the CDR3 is TGTGCCAGTATAGAGAGGACTGAAGCTTTCTTT. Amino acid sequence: CASIERTEAFF. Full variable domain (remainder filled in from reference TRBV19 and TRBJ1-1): DGGITQSPKYLFRKEGQNVTLSCEQNLNHDAMYWYRQDPGQGLRLIYYSQIVNDFQKGDIAEGYSVSREKKESFPLTVTSAQKNPTAFYLCASIERTEAFFGQGTRLTVV.